One sample yielded the 19 T cell receptor beta chains listed below, sequenced in a study of T-cell memory formation after mild COVID-19. TCRdb recomputed calls from the 5' RACE reads with MiXCR, one row per CDR3 protein. The sample records 280,000 or so distinct CDR3 sequences, 8.2% being singletons. Specimen: PBMCs or a T cell subset sorted from them (not recorded which). These receptors all come from a man younger than 35 who had mild COVID-19 (a few samples of this study predate the infection). Cell type and time point are not known.

The chain is built from TRBV20-1 and TRBJ1-2, with 7 bases identical to TRBD1. CDR1 is DFQATT and CDR2 is SNEGSKA in the germline V gene (reference sequence). The CDR3 length is 16 residues. V was clipped by 6 bases and J by 8 bases; unmatched bases: 21. CDR3 DNA sequence: TGCAGTGCAGAGAGCCAAGTCGGGGAACGACAGGGCGGCTACACCTTC. This translates into CSAESQVGERQGGYTF.

In this sample, this clonotype turned up many times. J is TRBJ1-2 and V is TRBV4-1; unclear D gene. The germline gives CDR1 MGHRA, CDR2 YSYEKL. CDR3 length: 13 amino acids. V shed 0 bases and J shed 4 bases, with 6 bases lying between them. The chain's CDR3 is CASSQEGFYGYTF. The CDR3 DNA is TGCGCCAGCAGCCAAGAGGGCTTCTATGGCTACACCTTC.

The J gene is TRBJ2-5, the V gene TRBV6-2 or TRBV6-3; 8 bases are a match to TRBD1. Germline V gene lookup returns CDR1 MNHEY and CDR2 SVGEGT. V trimming: 5 bases; J trimming: 2 bases; junction bases outside the gene matches: 10. The CDR3 covers 16 residues. The CDR3 sequence: CASSPRQGRYQETQYF. CDR3 DNA: TGTGCCAGCAGTCCACGACAGGGGCGCTATCAAGAGACCCAGTACTTC.

This clonotype was observed many times. The chain recombines TRBV7-3 with TRBJ2-5, with 7 bases that match TRBD2. The junction had 4 bases not matched to a gene; V was cut back by 4 bases and J by 5 bases. The CDR3 consists of 13 residues. Germline CDR1 and CDR2: SGHTA and FQGTGA. CDR3 protein: CASSSGGLETQYF. The CDR3 DNA reads TGTGCCAGCAGCTCGGGGGGTTTGGAGACCCAGTACTTC.

The chain employs TRBV19 and TRBJ2-7, with D perhaps assigned TRBD1 or TRBD2 (5 bases each). Germline CDR1 LNHDA, CDR2 SQIVND (reference sequence). This CDR3 contains 13 residues. Trimming cost V 5 bases and J 6 bases, with 14 bases left between them. CDR3 sequence (DNA): TGTGCCAGTAGTGCCGGGGCCCTAAGCGAGCAGTACGTC. This gives the protein CASSAGALSEQYV.

The V call is TRBV5-5, the J call TRBJ1-1; no firm D call. The CDR3 has 16 residues. Germline V gene data show CDR1 as SGHKS and CDR2 as YYEKEE (reference sequence). Trimming stripped 0 bases from V and 0 bases from J, with 12 bases between. The DNA of the CDR3 is TGTGCCAGCAGCTTGGAAGCAGGATGGATGAACACTGAAGCTTTCTTT. Protein sequence: CASSLEAGWMNTEAFF.

This clonotype was seen a few times. The J gene is TRBJ1-3, the V gene TRBV7-2; TRBD1 agrees at 7 bases. This CDR3 is built from 14 residues. The V gene's germline CDR1 is SGHTA and CDR2 FQGNSA. V lost 5 bases and J lost 1; bases outside the gene matches: 2. Here the CDR3 DNA reads TGTGCCAGCAGCGCGACAGGGTCTGGAAACACCATATATTTT. Translated: CASSATGSGNTIYF.

In this sample, this clonotype turned up a few times. The V gene is TRBV6-5, the J gene TRBJ1-1, with a weak D call TRBD1 (5 bases). The CDR3 consists of 14 residues. V lost 6 bases, J lost 5 bases, and 16 bases lay in between. Germline V lookup: CDR1 MNHEY, CDR2 SVGAGI. Written as DNA, the CDR3 is TGTGCCAGCAGACCCGGGACGCTCGGGACTGAAGCTTTCTTT. Protein: CASRPGTLGTEAFF.

The rearrangement joins TRBV12-3 or TRBV12-4 to TRBJ2-6; D possibly corresponds to TRBD2 (5 bases). CDR3 size: 17 residues. Trimming removed 8 bases at V and 0 bases at J, with 17 bases between. The CDR3 sequence: CASRRGVTSSGANVLTF. The CDR3 DNA reads as TGTGCCAGCCGCCGGGGAGTCACGAGCTCTGGGGCCAACGTCCTGACTTTC.

The chain has TRBV27 and TRBJ2-7, with 10 bases fitting TRBD1. The CDR3 is made up of 15 amino acids. Germline CDR1 reads MNHEY; CDR2 reads SMNVEV (reference sequence). V shed 6 bases, J shed 2 bases, and the junction held 7 bases outside the gene matches. DNA of the CDR3: TGTGCCAGCAGCCGTCCCGGGACAGGGGCCTACGAGCAGTACTTC. Its translation: CASSRPGTGAYEQYF.

This clonotype showed up just a few times. The V call is TRBV29-1, the J call TRBJ2-7; a possible D gene is TRBD1 (5 bases). This CDR3 comprises 15 residues. Germline CDR1 is SQVTM and CDR2 is ANQGSEA. Between the trimmed V and J ends, which lost 0 bases and 5 bases, there was a span of 17 bases. The CDR3 DNA sequence: TGCAGCGTTGAAGATCTGGAGACAGAAAGTAACGAGCAGTACTTC. It yields the protein CSVEDLETESNEQYF.

This clonotype came up many times. The rearrangement links TRBV24-1 to TRBJ2-1, with TRBD1 identical over 8 bases. This CDR3 spans 15 amino acids. Germline CDR1 is KGHDR and CDR2 is SFDVKD. V lost 4 bases to trimming and J lost 5 bases; unmatched junction nucleotides: 6. CDR3 sequence reads: CATSDRWTGNNEQFF. Written as DNA, the CDR3 is TGTGCCACCAGTGACCGATGGACAGGGAACAATGAGCAGTTCTTC.

The rearrangement uses TRBV24-1 and TRBJ2-3, with 7 bases matching TRBD1. Germline lookup yields CDR1 KGHDR and CDR2 SFDVKD. After removal of 9 bases from V and 0 bases from J, the junction contained 5 bases not matched to a gene. This CDR3 spans 14 amino acids. The DNA of the CDR3 is TGTGCCACCGGGGACAGCCCTAGCACAGATACGCAGTATTTT. It specifies CATGDSPSTDTQYF.

This clonotype has at least ten counts. The chain carries TRBV10-1 and TRBJ1-4; D is unresolved. V was trimmed by 8 bases and J by 4 bases, leaving 8 bases between them. This CDR3 contains 12 residues. CDR1 and CDR2 from the germline V gene are WNHNN and SYGVQD (reference sequence). This CDR3 is CASARDNEKLFF. The CDR3 DNA sequence: TGCGCCAGCGCCCGGGATAATGAAAAACTGTTTTTT.

This clonotype has a count of ten or more. The V gene is TRBV7-2, the J gene TRBJ1-2; 9 nucleotides line up with TRBD1. CDR1 and CDR2 (germline): SGHTA, FQGNSA. The CDR3 is made up of 13 amino acids. With 5 bases clipped from V and 4 bases from J, the junction kept 2 bases outside the gene matches. CDR3 protein: CASSRDRAYGYTF. CDR3 bases: TGTGCCAGCAGCCGGGACAGGGCCTATGGCTACACCTTC.

The rearrangement joins TRBV28 to TRBJ1-1, with a possible D match to TRBD1 (5 bases). The CDR3 totals 14 residues. The germline V gene has CDR1 MDHEN and CDR2 SYDVKM. Trimming removed 5 bases from V and 2 bases from J, with 12 bases in between. DNA of the CDR3: TGTGCCAGCAGTGCCCCTGGACACAACACTGAAGCTTTCTTT. Protein: CASSAPGHNTEAFF.

This clonotype showed up just a few times. This chain uses TRBV6-5 with TRBJ2-2; D gene ambiguous. Germline CDR1 reads MNHEY; CDR2 reads SVGAGI. The V gene lost 8 bases and the J gene lost 2 bases, with 6 bases spanning the gap. There are 12 residues in the CDR3. CDR3 DNA sequence: TGTGCCAGCCATTCAAACACCGGGGAGCTGTTTTTT. This translates into CASHSNTGELFF.

This clonotype was seen a few times. The chain couples TRBV7-3 to TRBJ1-1; tentatively, D is TRBD1 (5 bases). Germline V lookup: CDR1 SGHTA, CDR2 FQGTGA. V was clipped by 3 bases and J by 7 bases, with 15 bases between them. There are 14 residues in the CDR3. CDR3 sequence (DNA): TGTGCCAGCAGCTTCACGGGGGGTGACCTTGAAGCTTTCTTT. Amino acids: CASSFTGGDLEAFF.

The chain has TRBV7-2 and TRBJ1-2; 11 positions agree with TRBD1. Germline-derived CDR1 and CDR2 are SGHTA and FQGNSA. The V segment lost 5 bases and the J segment 1 base; nucleotides outside the gene matches: 9. The CDR3 contains 17 residues. The CDR3 here is CASSTGTGGPYNYGYTF. CDR3 DNA: TGTGCCAGCAGCACCGGGACAGGGGGTCCCTATAACTATGGCTACACCTTC.